The 9 T cell receptor beta chains given below trace back to one sample, sequenced in a study of blood T cell repertoires in COVID-19. TCRdb keeps only in-frame clones here, not all; method: immunoSEQ multiplex PCR. This sample has tens of thousands of clones; about 96% occur once, and the top ten carry about 4.5%. Material for sequencing was peripheral blood. These receptors all stem from a human donor with active COVID-19. The donor label of this sample is uncertain.

The chain employs TRBV18 and TRBJ2-7; weak D call: TRBD1 (6 bases). Trimming stripped 6 bases from V and 2 bases from J, with 14 bases between. Germline CDR1 reads KGHSH; CDR2 reads LQKENI. The CDR3 totals 14 residues. CDR3 region: CASSLGQSTYEQYF. CDR3 nucleotide sequence: TGTGCCAGCTCGCTCGGACAGTCCACCTACGAGCAGTACTTC.

The rearrangement joins TRBV10-3 to TRBJ2-3; 7 nucleotides line up with TRBD2. Germline-derived CDR1 and CDR2 are ENHRY and SYGVKD. This CDR3 has 14 amino acids. Losses at the gene ends were 4 bases for V and 3 bases for J; bases not matched to a gene: 4. CDR3 in amino acids: CAISAAGRTDTQYF. The CDR3 DNA reads as TGTGCCATCAGTGCAGCGGGGCGTACAGATACGCAGTATTTT.

In its sample, this clone was seen once. The chain couples TRBV27 to TRBJ2-1, with 14 nucleotides matching TRBD2. Trimming took 2 bases from V and 7 from J; bases not matched to a gene: 7. The CDR3 extends over 17 amino acids. The germline V gene has CDR1 MNHEY and CDR2 SMNVEV (reference sequence). The CDR3 loop is CASSLRLAGGFWNEQFF. The CDR3 region has the DNA TGTGCCAGCAGTTTAAGACTAGCGGGGGGGTTTTGGAATGAGCAGTTCTTC.

The V gene is TRBV19, the J gene TRBJ1-4; weak D call: TRBD1 (6 bases). The germline gives CDR1 LNHDA, CDR2 SQIVND (reference sequence). CDR3 size: 15 residues. Trimming removed 6 bases at V and 7 bases at J, with 18 bases between. CDR3 DNA sequence: TGTGCCAGTAGAACAGGGAATGAAATGAGTGAAAAACTGTTTTTT. The encoded protein is CASRTGNEMSEKLFF.

The V and J genes are TRBV3-1 (or the pseudogene TRBV3-2) and TRBJ1-1, with D possibly matching TRBD1 (5 bases). V shed 4 bases and J shed 7 bases, with 16 bases lying between them. The CDR3 runs to 14 residues. The germline CDR1 and CDR2 sequences are LGHDT and YNNKEL (reference sequence). CDR3: CASSLSGGNREAFF. For the CDR3, the DNA is TGTGCCAGCAGCCTCTCCGGGGGGAATCGTGAAGCTTTCTTT.

The V gene is TRBV27, the J gene TRBJ1-5; D gene unclear. Germline V gene sequence: CDR1 MNHEY, CDR2 SMNVEV (reference sequence). The CDR3 is 15 amino acids. Trimming took off 3 bases at V and 4 bases at J, with 13 bases between the two ends. The CDR3 nucleotides read TGTGCCAGCAGTTTTACGACGGGTGGGAATCAGCCCCAGCATTTT. Protein product: CASSFTTGGNQPQHF.

The chain is built from TRBV5-1 and TRBJ2-1, with 11 bases lining up with TRBD2. Germline V gene data show CDR1 as SGHRS and CDR2 as YFSETQ. CDR3 length: 15 amino acids. V trimming: 6 bases; J trimming: 7 bases; junction bases outside the gene matches: 9. CDR3 sequence: CASTPSGGPINEQFF. CDR3 in DNA: TGCGCCAGCACCCCTAGCGGGGGGCCCATAAATGAGCAGTTCTTC. The full variable domain, its missing parts supplied by reference TRBV5-1 and TRBJ2-1, is KAGVTQTPRYLIKTRGQQVTLSCSPISGHRSVSWYQQTPGQGLQFLFEYFSETQRNKGNFPGRFSGRQFSNSRSEMNVSTLELGDSALYLCASTPSGGPINEQFFGPGTRLTVL.

In nucleotides, the CDR3 is TGTGCCAGCCAGGCAGCCCTCAATCAGCCCCAGCATTTT. Residues: CASQAALNQPQHF. J is TRBJ1-5 and V is TRBV6-5; D is unclear. Germline V lookup: CDR1 MNHEY, CDR2 SVGAGI. V was shortened by 8 bases and J by 3 bases, with 11 bases between the two germline ends. The CDR3 loop spans 13 amino acids.

The chain uses TRBV7-2 and TRBJ2-7, with 14 bases identical to TRBD2. J gave up 7 bases and V 5 bases, and 10 bases lay outside the gene matches. The CDR3 contains 16 residues. Germline CDR1 is SGHTA and CDR2 is FQGNSA. The CDR3 DNA reads as TGTGCCAGCAGCCCAGCCGGACTAGCGGGAGGCACGGAGCAGTACTTC. Encoded protein: CASSPAGLAGGTEQYF.